The 21 T cell receptor beta chains below were found in one sample sequenced in a study of cytomegalovirus exposure and HLA in healthy donors. Primers: 60 Vbeta forward and 13 Jbeta reverse. TCRdb's table, derived via immunoSEQ multiplex PCR, lists solely in-frame clones and lacks some. The sample yields approximately 270,000 clones, approximately 80% seen once. Sequencing was done on a sample of PBMCs. Receptors originate from a girl aged 2 to 10 in good health and CMV-seronegative.

The chain carries TRBV30 and TRBJ1-6, with D possibly being TRBD1 (5 bases). The CDR3 sequence is 15 residues long. The V end was cut by 2 bases, the J end by 7 bases, with 15 bases between. CDR1 and CDR2 from the germline V gene are GTSNPN and SVGIG (reference sequence). DNA of the CDR3: TGTGCCTGGAGTACCCAAGTAGGGGCCAATTCACCCCTCCACTTT. This translates into CAWSTQVGANSPLHF.

This chain joins TRBV7-4 and TRBJ2-1, with TRBD1 matching 9 bases. J gave up 3 bases and V 5 bases, and 20 bases lay outside the gene matches. Germline CDR1 is SGHVT and CDR2 is SQSDAQ. There are 20 residues in the CDR3. The CDR3 loop reads CASSRPGDRELLFDYNEQFF. The CDR3 bases are TGTGCCAGCAGCCGACCCGGGGACAGGGAGCTATTATTCGACTACAATGAGCAGTTCTTC.

This chain links TRBV9 with TRBJ1-1; TRBD1 matches at 8 bases. The germline V gene encodes CDR1 SGDLS and CDR2 YYNGEE. The CDR3 is made up of 14 amino acids. V shed 3 bases and J 5 bases; nucleotides not matched to a gene: 6. The CDR3 region has the DNA TGTGCCAGCAGCGAGCAGGGGGCGCGGACTGAAGCTTTCTTT. Translation gives CASSEQGARTEAFF. The full variable domain, rest sourced from reference TRBV9 and TRBJ1-1, is DSGVTQTPKHLITATGQRVTLRCSPRSGDLSVYWYQQSLDQGLQFLIQYYNGEERAKGNILERFSAQQFPDLHSELNLSSLELGDSALYFCASSEQGARTEAFFGQGTRLTVV.

The chain links TRBV6-1 to TRBJ2-2; D perhaps matches TRBD2 (6 bases). The germline V and J ends were trimmed by 6 bases and 3 bases, with 8 bases remaining between them. CDR1 is MNHNS, CDR2 SASEGT, per germline. The CDR3 sequence is 13 residues long. In DNA form, the CDR3 reads TGTGCCAGCAGGGCGGGGTACACCGGGGAGCTGTTTTTT. Amino acid sequence: CASRAGYTGELFF.

The chain links TRBV4-2 to TRBJ1-3; 8 bases align to TRBD1. The length of the CDR3 is 14 residues. The junction had 8 bases not matched to a gene; V was cut back by 6 bases and J by 7 bases. CDR1 and CDR2 from the germline V gene are LGHNA and YNFKEQ. Written as DNA, the CDR3 is TGTGCCAGCAGTGGAGACAGGGGTAGGAACACCATATATTTT. Its translation: CASSGDRGRNTIYF.

The chain links TRBV7-9 to TRBJ2-7; 7 bases line up with TRBD1. This CDR3 contains 14 residues. CDR1 is SEHNR and CDR2 is FQNEAQ in the germline V gene (reference sequence). J gave up 3 bases and V 5 bases, and 7 bases lay outside the gene matches. Here the CDR3 DNA reads TGTGCCAGCAGCCGTCCAGACAGGGTCTACGAGCAGTACTTC. Residues: CASSRPDRVYEQYF. The entire variable domain, with the rest obtained from reference TRBV7-9 and TRBJ2-7, is as follows: DTGVSQNPRHKITKRGQNVTFRCDPISEHNRLYWYRQTLGQGPEFLTYFQNEAQLEKSRLLSDRFSAERPKGSFSTLEIQRTEQGDSAMYLCASSRPDRVYEQYFGPGTRLTVT.

This clone was observed a few times. This chain links TRBV7-9 with TRBJ1-1; 10 bases are shared with TRBD1. V lost 3 bases and J lost 7; bases outside the gene matches: 14. From germline, CDR1 is SEHNR and CDR2 FQNEAQ (reference sequence). CDR3 length: 17 residues. The CDR3 spells CASSFPRGTGALCEAFF. For the CDR3, the DNA is TGTGCCAGCAGCTTCCCAAGGGGGACAGGGGCTCTATGTGAAGCTTTCTTT.

V and J are TRBV5-1 and TRBJ1-4, with 9 bases fitting TRBD1. The CDR3 is 16 amino acids. The germline V gene encodes CDR1 SGHRS and CDR2 YFSETQ. The J segment lost 10 bases and the V segment lost 4 bases, leaving 14 bases of the junction unmatched. The CDR3: CASSPTGGQGSGKLFF. Written as DNA, the CDR3 is TGCGCCAGCAGCCCCACGGGGGGACAGGGTAGCGGAAAACTGTTTTTT.

The rearrangement uses TRBV19 and TRBJ1-1; unclear D gene. The CDR3 covers 16 residues. The V gene lost 7 bases and the J gene lost 1 base, with 19 bases spanning the gap. The germline V gene has CDR1 LNHDA and CDR2 SQIVND (reference sequence). In DNA form, the CDR3 reads TGTGCCAGTACCCCCAGCGGCGGCCTGAGGAACACTGAAGCTTTCTTT. Protein product: CASTPSGGLRNTEAFF.

This chain joins TRBV5-1 and TRBJ2-1; perhaps TRBD2 as D (6 bases). Trimming cost V 5 bases and J 6 bases, with 12 bases left between them. The CDR3 is 13 residues long. Germline-derived CDR1 and CDR2 are SGHRS and YFSETQ. The CDR3 protein is CASRPSSANEQFF. For the CDR3, the DNA is TGCGCCAGCAGACCCTCTAGCGCCAATGAGCAGTTCTTC.

The chain employs TRBV5-1 and TRBJ2-7; TRBD1 matches 8 bases. Per germline, CDR1 SGHRS and CDR2 YFSETQ. V trimming: 4 bases; J trimming: 0 bases; junction bases outside the gene matches: 12. The CDR3 spans 17 residues. CDR3 DNA sequence: TGCGCCAGCAGCGGAGGAGACAGGGGCCCGAGCTCCTACGAGCAGTACTTC. It specifies CASSGGDRGPSSYEQYF.

This chain connects TRBV7-3 to TRBJ2-1, with TRBD2 identical over 9 bases. CDR3 length equals 17 residues. CDR1 SGHTA and CDR2 FQGTGA come from the germline V gene. J gave up 7 bases and V 5 bases, and 15 bases lay outside the gene matches. The CDR3 bases are TGTGCCAGCAGCCCCCGGCCTGGGACTAGCCGAGAAAATGAGCAGTTCTTC. This translates into CASSPRPGTSRENEQFF.

The V gene is TRBV27, the J gene TRBJ2-3, with 10 bases fitting TRBD1. This CDR3 spans 17 amino acids. From germline, CDR1 is MNHEY and CDR2 SMNVEV (reference sequence). Unmatched junction bases numbered 6, after V lost 2 bases and J lost 1 base. The CDR3 spells CASSLTIGTGGTDTQYF. Here the CDR3 DNA reads TGTGCCAGCAGTTTAACCATTGGGACAGGGGGCACAGATACGCAGTATTTT.

This clone was detected once. The rearrangement links TRBV4-1 to TRBJ2-2, with 7 bases identical to TRBD1. The CDR3 consists of 17 residues. The V and J ends lost 0 bases and 4 bases, in that order; junction bases with no gene match: 8. From germline, CDR1 is MGHRA and CDR2 YSYEKL. The CDR3 spells CASSQDPQGPTTGELFF. The CDR3 bases are TGCGCCAGCAGCCAAGATCCACAGGGGCCAACCACCGGGGAGCTGTTTTTT.

This chain uses TRBV7-8 with TRBJ1-2; tentatively, D is TRBD1 (6 bases). Germline assignment: CDR1 SGHVS and CDR2 FQNEAQ. V was clipped by 0 bases and J by 1 base, with 9 bases between them. The CDR3 sequence is 15 residues long. CDR3 nucleotide sequence: TGTGCCAGCAGCTTAGCCGAGGGACATAACTATGGCTACACCTTC. Translated, it gives CASSLAEGHNYGYTF.

J is TRBJ2-7 and V is TRBV2; 10 bases are a match to TRBD2. Looked up from germline, CDR1 is SNHLY and CDR2 is FYNNEI. V was pared by 8 bases and J by 2 bases, with 12 bases of the junction left unmatched. The CDR3 runs to 16 residues. The CDR3, as DNA: TGTGCCAGCTACCGAAATAGCGGGGGGTTACCCTACGAGCAGTACTTC. As protein: CASYRNSGGLPYEQYF.

This clone turned up a few times. CDR3 loop: CASSLGGVTGYGYTF. The CDR3 DNA follows: TGTGCCAGCAGTTTAGGGGGCGTCACGGGCTATGGCTACACCTTC. This rearrangement joins TRBV28 to TRBJ1-2, with a tentative D call TRBD1 (6 bases). Looked up from germline, CDR1 is MDHEN and CDR2 is SYDVKM. This CDR3 comprises 15 residues. V lost 2 bases to trimming and J lost 4 bases, with 14 bases between them.

V and J are TRBV7-9 and TRBJ2-7; TRBD2 aligns across 8 bases. The CDR3 consists of 13 residues. V lost 5 bases and J lost 6; bases outside the gene matches: 6. The germline V gene has CDR1 SEHNR and CDR2 FQNEAQ (reference sequence). The CDR3, as DNA: TGTGCCAGCAGCCTCGGGACTAGGGGCGAGCAGTACTTC. Its protein product is CASSLGTRGEQYF. Complete variable domain (other parts from reference TRBV7-9 and TRBJ2-7): DTGVSQNPRHKITKRGQNVTFRCDPISEHNRLYWYRQTLGQGPEFLTYFQNEAQLEKSRLLSDRFSAERPKGSFSTLEIQRTEQGDSAMYLCASSLGTRGEQYFGPGTRLTVT.

The chain couples TRBV6-5 to TRBJ1-1; 9 bases match TRBD1. The germline V gene has CDR1 MNHEY and CDR2 SVGAGI. The V gene end was trimmed by 6 bases and the J gene end by 1 base; junction bases not matched to a gene: 3. This CDR3 has 14 amino acids. The CDR3 spells CASSRQGGNTEAFF. CDR3 DNA sequence: TGTGCCAGCAGCCGACAGGGGGGGAACACTGAAGCTTTCTTT.

V is TRBV4-2 and J is TRBJ2-7; maybe TRBD2 (6 bases). The CDR3 has 16 residues. Looked up from germline, CDR1 is LGHNA and CDR2 is YNFKEQ. V was pared by 0 bases and J by 2 bases, with 14 bases between. This chain's CDR3 is CASSQDWAGTPYEQYF. The CDR3 DNA reads TGTGCCAGCAGCCAAGATTGGGCGGGGACCCCCTACGAGCAGTACTTC.

CDR3 DNA sequence: TGTGCCAGCAGCTGGAGGACAGGGTATTATGGCTACACCTTC. As protein: CASSWRTGYYGYTF. This sequence joins TRBV5-5 and TRBJ1-2; TRBD1 matches at 8 bases. Germline V lookup: CDR1 SGHKS, CDR2 YYEKEE (reference sequence). Trimming removed 3 bases from V and 5 bases from J; junction bases left unmatched: 6. This CDR3 has 14 amino acids.